Listed below are T cell receptor beta chains from one sample, sequenced in a study of CD8 T cells in ankylosing spondylitis. Via MiXCR, TCRdb re-called the 5' RACE reads, giving one row per CDR3 protein. The sample lists hundreds of thousands of distinct CDR3 sequences; approximately 26% were seen once. The source material was blood, either unsorted or a sorted T cell fraction (not recorded which). These receptors were collected from a male donor with ankylosing spondylitis. The CDR3 runs from the conserved cysteine through the conserved F or W. A D gene is named only where the DNA matches it firmly. The size field is filled for only some rows; it gives once, few, many or a size class.

J | V | D | size | CDR3 | DNA
TRBJ1-4 | TRBV20-1 | . | . | CSARVSPGDEKLFF | TGCAGTGCTAGAGTGTCTCCGGGGGATGAAAAACTGTTTTTT
TRBJ1-2 | TRBV29-1 | . | few | CSVVARDYGYTF | TGCAGCGTTGTGGCCAGGGACTATGGCTACACCTTC
TRBJ2-1 | TRBV29-1 | TRBD1 | . | CSVEDWAGGNEQFF | TGCAGCGTTGAAGATTGGGCAGGGGGCAATGAGCAGTTCTTC
TRBJ1-3 | TRBV24-1 | TRBD1 | . | CATSDSGDRGYGNTIYF | TGTGCCACCAGTGATTCTGGGGACAGGGGATATGGAAACACCATATATTTT
TRBJ2-1 | TRBV14 | . | once | CASTRFSRDEQFF | TGTGCCAGCACCCGATTTTCTCGGGATGAGCAGTTCTTC
TRBJ1-1 | TRBV5-1 | TRBD1 | . | CASRSGGPGQGFPAFF | TGCGCCAGCCGATCCGGGGGACCCGGACAGGGATTTCCAGCTTTCTTT
TRBJ1-1 | TRBV6-1 | TRBD1 | . | CASSRRQGSTEAFF | TGTGCCAGCAGTCGAAGACAGGGGAGCACTGAAGCTTTCTTT
TRBJ2-2 | TRBV5-1 | . | few | CASSLAQGYTGELFF | TGCGCCAGCAGCTTGGCCCAGGGATACACCGGGGAGCTGTTTTTT
TRBJ2-1 | TRBV7-8 | . | . | CASSAPAAEVQFF | TGTGCCAGCAGCGCACCAGCGGCCGAAGTGCAGTTCTTC
TRBJ2-1 | TRBV5-1 | . | few | CASSFMQATTYNEQFF | TGCGCCAGCAGCTTTATGCAGGCGACTACGTACAATGAGCAGTTCTTC
TRBJ1-2 | TRBV29-1 | TRBD1 | . | CSVPGQGRAPYGYTF | TGCAGCGTTCCGGGACAGGGGCGGGCGCCTTATGGCTACACCTTC
TRBJ2-5 | TRBV29-1 | TRBD1 | few | CSVAGTGDQETQYF | TGCAGCGTGGCCGGGACAGGAGACCAAGAGACCCAGTACTTC
TRBJ2-3 | TRBV12-3/TRBV12-4 | TRBD2 | . | CATSGRLDTQYF | TGTGCCACTAGCGGGAGGCTAGATACGCAGTATTTT
TRBJ2-3 | TRBV7-2 | . | . | CASSSSRSPDTQYF | TGTGCCAGCAGCTCTTCTAGAAGTCCAGATACGCAGTATTTT
TRBJ1-5 | TRBV12-3/TRBV12-4 | . | . | CASSLREGENQPQHF | TGTGCCAGCAGCCTACGGGAGGGAGAGAATCAGCCCCAGCATTTT
TRBJ2-3 | TRBV11-2 | TRBD2 | . | CASSLGSGSVLTDTQYF | TGTGCCAGCAGCTTAGGTAGCGGGAGTGTGCTCACAGATACGCAGTATTTT
TRBJ2-7 | TRBV7-9 | TRBD1 | . | CASSLIGTGGSYEQYF | TGTGCCAGCAGCTTAATCGGGACAGGGGGCTCCTACGAGCAGTACTTC
TRBJ2-6 | TRBV4-2 | . | few | CASSQVGRPSSGANVLTF | TGTGCCAGCAGCCAAGTGGGCCGGCCGAGCTCTGGGGCCAACGTCCTGACTTTC
TRBJ1-5 | TRBV7-9 | . | few | CASSRTPNQPQHF | TGTGCCAGCAGTCGGACCCCTAATCAGCCCCAGCATTTT
TRBJ2-1 | TRBV20-1 | . | . | CSARPNVDYRIYNEQFF | TGCAGTGCGAGGCCCAACGTGGACTATCGAATTTACAATGAGCAGTTCTTC